Listed below are T cell receptor beta chains from one sample, sequenced in a study of cytomegalovirus exposure and HLA in healthy donors. Profiled with immunoSEQ multiplex PCR; TCRdb holds only in-frame clones, not every one. The sample has just over 95,000 clones; under 85% are singletons. Source material: PBMCs. The receptors stem from a woman aged 40-49 years in good health and CMV-seropositive. CDR3s include the opening cysteine and the closing phenylalanine or tryptophan. The D gene is left open where the match is weak. Expanded clones are given a class, and other clones once, few, many or no size at all.

d_gene: TRBD1; abundance: NA; v_gene: TRBV10-3; j_gene: TRBJ2-7; CDR3nt: TGTGCCGGCGGGACAGGCTTTTACTACGAGCAGTACTTC; CDR3aa: CAGGTGFYYEQYF
d_gene: TRBD1; abundance: NA; v_gene: TRBV7-7; j_gene: TRBJ2-3; CDR3nt: TGTGCTAGCAGCCTCGGGACAGGCACAGATACGCAGTATTTT; CDR3aa: CASSLGTGTDTQYF
d_gene: TRBD2; abundance: NA; v_gene: TRBV28; j_gene: TRBJ2-7; CDR3nt: TGTGCCAGCAGCACCGGGACTAGCGCGACCTACGAGCAGTACTTC; CDR3aa: CASSTGTSATYEQYF
d_gene: NA; abundance: NA; v_gene: TRBV7-9; j_gene: TRBJ1-1; CDR3nt: TGTTCCAGCAGTCCCCCCTTGATCGGCAGCGACACTGAAGCTTTCTTT; CDR3aa: CSSSPPLIGSDTEAFF
d_gene: TRBD2; abundance: NA; v_gene: TRBV25-1; j_gene: TRBJ2-2; CDR3nt: TGTGCCAGAACCGGGACTAGCACCGGGGAGCTGTTTTTT; CDR3aa: CARTGTSTGELFF
d_gene: NA; abundance: NA; v_gene: TRBV5-1; j_gene: TRBJ2-2; CDR3nt: TGCGCCAGCAGCTACCGAACCGGGACTCTTAACACCGGGGAGCTGTTTTTT; CDR3aa: CASSYRTGTLNTGELFF
d_gene: NA; abundance: NA; v_gene: TRBV11-2; j_gene: TRBJ2-5; CDR3nt: TGTGCCAGCAGCTTAGATCTTGAGACCCAGTACTTC; CDR3aa: CASSLDLETQYF
d_gene: TRBD2; abundance: NA; v_gene: TRBV28; j_gene: TRBJ2-7; CDR3nt: TGTGCCAGCGGGGCTAGCGGGAGATACGAGCAGTACTTC; CDR3aa: CASGASGRYEQYF
d_gene: NA; abundance: NA; v_gene: TRBV19; j_gene: TRBJ2-7; CDR3nt: TGTGCCAGTAGTACTCGGACAGCCCCAGGGGACCTAGTATTCGAGCAGTACTTC; CDR3aa: CASSTRTAPGDLVFEQYF
d_gene: NA; abundance: NA; v_gene: TRBV5-5; j_gene: TRBJ2-3; CDR3nt: TGTGCCAGCAGCTTGGGCCTCATGGGGAGACCGGGAGATACGCAGTATTTT; CDR3aa: CASSLGLMGRPGDTQYF
d_gene: NA; abundance: NA; v_gene: TRBV4-1; j_gene: TRBJ2-7; CDR3nt: TGCGCCAGCAGCGCCCTGCGTACTCAGTACTTC; CDR3aa: CASSALRTQYF
d_gene: NA; abundance: NA; v_gene: TRBV6-6; j_gene: TRBJ1-5; CDR3nt: TGTGCCAGCAGTGGTCCACATGATCAGCCCCAGCATTTT; CDR3aa: CASSGPHDQPQHF
d_gene: TRBD2; abundance: NA; v_gene: TRBV5-1; j_gene: TRBJ2-3; CDR3nt: TGCGCCAGCAGCTTAGATAGCGGGAGGGCCGGGGAAGATACGCAGTATTTT; CDR3aa: CASSLDSGRAGEDTQYF
d_gene: TRBD2; abundance: NA; v_gene: TRBV11-3; j_gene: TRBJ2-3; CDR3nt: TGTGCCAGCAGCTTAGTCGGGAGGCCCTCCCCAAATACGCAGTATTTT; CDR3aa: CASSLVGRPSPNTQYF
d_gene: NA; abundance: NA; v_gene: TRBV19; j_gene: TRBJ1-4; CDR3nt: TGTGCCAGTAGTACCCGACGGGGAGAAAAACTGTTTTTT; CDR3aa: CASSTRRGEKLFF
d_gene: NA; abundance: NA; v_gene: TRBV28; j_gene: TRBJ1-4; CDR3nt: TGTGCCAGCAGTCAAACAGGGCCCCGGAGTGAAAAACTGTTTTTT; CDR3aa: CASSQTGPRSEKLFF
d_gene: TRBD1; abundance: NA; v_gene: TRBV11-2; j_gene: TRBJ2-7; CDR3nt: TGTGCCAGCAGCTCCGGGACAGGGGGTCCTTCCGCATCCGAGCAGTACTTC; CDR3aa: CASSSGTGGPSASEQYF
d_gene: NA; abundance: NA; v_gene: TRBV7-6; j_gene: TRBJ2-7; CDR3nt: TGTGCCAGCAGCTTAGGGAGGTCCGGGACAAAGTACGAGCAGTACTTC; CDR3aa: CASSLGRSGTKYEQYF
d_gene: TRBD1; abundance: once; v_gene: TRBV2; j_gene: TRBJ1-2; CDR3nt: TGTGCCAGCAGTGCAAAGACAGGGTCTGGCTATGGCTACACCTTC; CDR3aa: CASSAKTGSGYGYTF
d_gene: TRBD1; abundance: NA; v_gene: TRBV15; j_gene: TRBJ1-1; CDR3nt: TGTGCCACCAGCAGAGATTCCGGGACAGGGAGCAAAGAAGCTTTCTTT; CDR3aa: CATSRDSGTGSKEAFF
d_gene: TRBD2; abundance: few; v_gene: TRBV4-1; j_gene: TRBJ2-1; CDR3nt: TGCGCCAGCAGACCTACTAGCGGGAAAGACAATGAGCAGTTCTTC; CDR3aa: CASRPTSGKDNEQFF
d_gene: TRBD1; abundance: NA; v_gene: TRBV5-1; j_gene: TRBJ1-1; CDR3nt: TGCGCCAGCAGGCTAACAGGGGGCCAGACTGAAGCTTTCTTT; CDR3aa: CASRLTGGQTEAFF
d_gene: TRBD2; abundance: NA; v_gene: TRBV5-4; j_gene: TRBJ2-2; CDR3nt: TGTGCCAGCAGCTTAACCGGGGGGATCGCGAACACCGGGGAGCTGTTTTTT; CDR3aa: CASSLTGGIANTGELFF
d_gene: TRBD1; abundance: few; v_gene: TRBV6-5; j_gene: TRBJ1-1; CDR3nt: TGTGCCAGCAGTAGTTTACAGGGGGGAAACACTGAAGCTTTCTTT; CDR3aa: CASSSLQGGNTEAFF
d_gene: NA; abundance: NA; v_gene: TRBV6-6; j_gene: TRBJ2-1; CDR3nt: TGTGCCAGCAGTTACGGGCTTAACAATGAGCAGTTCTTC; CDR3aa: CASSYGLNNEQFF
d_gene: NA; abundance: NA; v_gene: TRBV6-1; j_gene: TRBJ1-4; CDR3nt: TGTGCCAGCAGTGCCCGGATGACACCAACTAATGAAAAACTGTTTTTT; CDR3aa: CASSARMTPTNEKLFF
d_gene: NA; abundance: NA; v_gene: TRBV18; j_gene: TRBJ2-1; CDR3nt: TGTGCCAGCTCACCGCGGGACAGATCCTACAATGAGCAGTTCTTC; CDR3aa: CASSPRDRSYNEQFF
d_gene: TRBD1; abundance: NA; v_gene: TRBV6-6; j_gene: TRBJ2-7; CDR3nt: TGTGCCAGCAGTAAGGGACAGGGGTTTACCTACGAGCAGTACTTC; CDR3aa: CASSKGQGFTYEQYF
d_gene: TRBD1; abundance: NA; v_gene: TRBV4-1; j_gene: TRBJ1-5; CDR3nt: TGCGCCAGCAGCCCGGGGGGCCGGACAGGGGAGCCGGCCCAGCATTTT; CDR3aa: CASSPGGRTGEPAQHF
d_gene: NA; abundance: NA; v_gene: TRBV6-5; j_gene: TRBJ2-3; CDR3nt: TGTGCCAGCAGCCAGGGTTTAGAGGCCACAGATACGCAGTATTTT; CDR3aa: CASSQGLEATDTQYF
d_gene: TRBD1; abundance: NA; v_gene: TRBV6-1; j_gene: TRBJ1-5; CDR3nt: TGTGCCAGCAGTGGTGATAGACAGGGAAATCAGCCCCAGCATTTT; CDR3aa: CASSGDRQGNQPQHF
d_gene: NA; abundance: NA; v_gene: TRBV11-2; j_gene: TRBJ2-3; CDR3nt: TGTGCCAGCAGCCAAGGTAGCGGCACCACAGATACGCAGTATTTT; CDR3aa: CASSQGSGTTDTQYF
d_gene: NA; abundance: NA; v_gene: TRBV4-1; j_gene: TRBJ1-5; CDR3nt: TGCGCCAGCAGCCAAGATGGGGGGGCTCGGCGCAATCAGCCCCAGCATTTT; CDR3aa: CASSQDGGARRNQPQHF
d_gene: NA; abundance: NA; v_gene: TRBV15; j_gene: TRBJ2-1; CDR3nt: TGTGCCACCAGCAGAGATTTAAGTGGACTTTACTCCTACAATGAGCAGTTCTTC; CDR3aa: CATSRDLSGLYSYNEQFF
d_gene: NA; abundance: few; v_gene: TRBV29-1; j_gene: TRBJ2-7; CDR3nt: TGCAGCGTAATTCTTCAGGGATACGAGCAGTACTTC; CDR3aa: CSVILQGYEQYF
d_gene: NA; abundance: NA; v_gene: TRBV19; j_gene: TRBJ1-5; CDR3nt: TGTGCCAGTAGTATAGGGCATAATCAGCCCCAGCATTTT; CDR3aa: CASSIGHNQPQHF
d_gene: TRBD1; abundance: NA; v_gene: TRBV19; j_gene: TRBJ2-7; CDR3nt: TGTGCCAGTAGTATAGGTTGGGCAGGGGGATACTACGAGCAGTACTTC; CDR3aa: CASSIGWAGGYYEQYF
d_gene: TRBD1; abundance: NA; v_gene: TRBV5-1; j_gene: TRBJ1-6; CDR3nt: TGCGCCAGCAGCTTGGGTACAGGGGATGGGTCACCCCTCCACTTT; CDR3aa: CASSLGTGDGSPLHF
d_gene: NA; abundance: few; v_gene: TRBV6-5; j_gene: TRBJ1-2; CDR3nt: TGTGCCAGCAGAGGAGTTAACCCGGTCCTCTATGGCTACACCTTC; CDR3aa: CASRGVNPVLYGYTF
d_gene: TRBD1; abundance: NA; v_gene: TRBV11-2; j_gene: TRBJ2-3; CDR3nt: TGTGCCAGCAGCTTAAACAGGGGTGGGACAGATACGCAGTATTTT; CDR3aa: CASSLNRGGTDTQYF
d_gene: TRBD1; abundance: once; v_gene: TRBV19; j_gene: TRBJ1-1; CDR3nt: TGTGCCAGTAATGACAGGGTGAACACTGAAGCTTTCTTT; CDR3aa: CASNDRVNTEAFF
d_gene: TRBD1; abundance: NA; v_gene: TRBV28; j_gene: TRBJ1-2; CDR3nt: TGTGCCAGCAGTTCCACAGGGGGCGTTTATGGCTACACCTTC; CDR3aa: CASSSTGGVYGYTF
d_gene: NA; abundance: NA; v_gene: TRBV19; j_gene: TRBJ2-6; CDR3nt: TGTGCCAGTAAAAAGACATCTGGGGCCAACGTCCTGACTTTC; CDR3aa: CASKKTSGANVLTF
d_gene: TRBD2; abundance: NA; v_gene: TRBV27; j_gene: TRBJ2-5; CDR3nt: TGTGCCAGCAGTTTGACTAGCGGGAGGGAGACCCAGTACTTC; CDR3aa: CASSLTSGRETQYF
d_gene: NA; abundance: few; v_gene: TRBV29-1; j_gene: TRBJ1-2; CDR3nt: TGCAGCGTTTCCGGCGGGGCAGGGATCTCTGGCTACACCTTC; CDR3aa: CSVSGGAGISGYTF
d_gene: NA; abundance: NA; v_gene: TRBV7-9; j_gene: TRBJ1-3; CDR3nt: TGTGCCAGCAGCTCCGACAGACGCTCTGGAAACACCATATATTTT; CDR3aa: CASSSDRRSGNTIYF
d_gene: NA; abundance: NA; v_gene: TRBV5-1; j_gene: TRBJ2-2; CDR3nt: TGCGCCAGCAGCTTGCGGGAGAGTGACACCGGGGAGCTGTTTTTT; CDR3aa: CASSLRESDTGELFF